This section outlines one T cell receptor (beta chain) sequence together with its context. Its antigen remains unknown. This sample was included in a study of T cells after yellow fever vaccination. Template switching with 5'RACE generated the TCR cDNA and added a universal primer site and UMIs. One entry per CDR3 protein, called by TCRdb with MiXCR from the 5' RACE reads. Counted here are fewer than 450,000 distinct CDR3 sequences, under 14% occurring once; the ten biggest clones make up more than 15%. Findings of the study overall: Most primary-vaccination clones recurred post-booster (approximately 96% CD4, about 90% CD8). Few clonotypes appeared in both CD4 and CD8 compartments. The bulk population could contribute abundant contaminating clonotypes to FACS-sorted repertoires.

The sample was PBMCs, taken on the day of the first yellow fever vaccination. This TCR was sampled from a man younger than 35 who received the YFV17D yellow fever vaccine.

The CDR3 nucleotides read TGCGCCAGCAGCTCCGCCGGGACAAAGAGGGGAGAGACCCAGTACTTC. It specifies CASSSAGTKRGETQYF. The rearrangement uses TRBV5-1 and TRBJ2-5, with TRBD1 as a possible D gene (6 bases). Per germline, CDR1 SGHRS and CDR2 YFSETQ. This CDR3 has 16 amino acids. V was clipped by 3 bases and J by 4 bases, with 19 bases between them.